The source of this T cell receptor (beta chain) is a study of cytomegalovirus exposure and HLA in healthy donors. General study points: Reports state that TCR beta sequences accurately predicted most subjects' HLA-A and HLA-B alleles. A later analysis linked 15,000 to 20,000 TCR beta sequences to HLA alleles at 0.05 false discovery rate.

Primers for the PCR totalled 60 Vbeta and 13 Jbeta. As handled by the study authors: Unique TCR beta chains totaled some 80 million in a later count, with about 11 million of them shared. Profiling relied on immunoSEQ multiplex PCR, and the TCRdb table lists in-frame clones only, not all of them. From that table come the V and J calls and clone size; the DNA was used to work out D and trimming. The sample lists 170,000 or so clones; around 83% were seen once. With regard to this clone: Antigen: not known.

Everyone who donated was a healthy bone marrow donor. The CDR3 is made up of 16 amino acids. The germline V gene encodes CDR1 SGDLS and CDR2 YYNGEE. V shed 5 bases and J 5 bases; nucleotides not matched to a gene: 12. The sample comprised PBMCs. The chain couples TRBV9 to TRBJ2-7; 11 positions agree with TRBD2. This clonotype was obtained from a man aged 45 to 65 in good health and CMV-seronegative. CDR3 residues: CASSPGLAGGGNEQYF. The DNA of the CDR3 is TGTGCCAGCAGTCCGGGGCTAGCGGGGGGAGGTAACGAGCAGTACTTC.